These 9 T cell receptor beta chains originate from one sample sequenced in a study of blood T cell repertoires in COVID-19 (dated by TCRdb to 2020 to 2022). Receptor libraries were prepared by the immunoSEQ multiplex PCR assay. The immuneACCESS repertoire file appears here via TCRdb, limited to in-frame rearrangements. These files lack a portion of the clones; in checked studies, under half of the deficit traces to unresolved V genes, and the cause of the others is not known. The sample table holds some 160,000 clones, of which about 83% were seen once. The top ten clones comprise about 9.4% of the sample. Sequencing was performed on peripheral blood. The receptors were gathered from a woman in her seventies with COVID-19, enrolled during active disease.

The V gene is TRBV3-1 (or the pseudogene TRBV3-2), the J gene TRBJ2-7; no clear D gene. CDR1 LGHDT and CDR2 YNNKEL come from the germline V gene (reference sequence). This CDR3 is built from 15 residues. V lost 0 bases and J lost 2, with 11 bases in between. The CDR3 is CASSQDLIPPYEQYF. DNA of the CDR3: TGTGCCAGCAGCCAAGATCTAATCCCACCCTACGAGCAGTACTTC.

The table lists this clone with a count of one. This chain joins TRBV29-1 and TRBJ2-5; 10 bases match TRBD1. V shed 4 bases and J 4 bases; nucleotides not matched to a gene: 6. Germline assignment: CDR1 SQVTM and CDR2 ANQGSEA. The CDR3 is 14 residues long. Here the CDR3 reads CSVGGTGVGETQYF. CDR3 sequence (DNA): TGCAGCGTTGGGGGGACAGGGGTTGGAGAGACCCAGTACTTC.

The chain has TRBV7-2 and TRBJ1-2; TRBD1 is a possible D gene (6 bases). The V and J ends lost 1 base and 7 bases respectively, with 13 bases between them. Germline lookup yields CDR1 SGHTA and CDR2 FQGNSA. The CDR3 is 14 amino acids. CDR3 coding DNA: TGTGCCAGCAGCTTAGAGCGCAGGGGCGGTGGCTACACCTTC. It encodes CASSLERRGGGYTF. Full variable domain (missing parts from reference TRBV7-2 and TRBJ1-2): GAGVSQSPSNKVTEKGKDVELRCDPISGHTALYWYRQSLGQGLEFLIYFQGNSAPDKSGLPSDRFSAERTGGSVSTLTIQRTQQEDSAVYLCASSLERRGGGYTFGSGTRLTVV.

The chain couples TRBV5-1 to TRBJ2-1; 8 positions match TRBD2. Germline trimming cut 9 bases from V and 4 bases from J; bases unmatched to any gene: 9. The CDR3 has 14 residues. Germline V CDR1 and CDR2: SGHRS, YFSETQ. The DNA for the CDR3 is TGCGCCACCTCGCGGGGGGACTCTTACAATGAGCAGTTCTTC. It codes for CATSRGDSYNEQFF.

The V call is TRBV5-4, the J call TRBJ2-1; 10 nucleotides line up with TRBD2. J lost 6 bases, V lost 6 bases, and 6 bases had no gene match. Germline CDR1 is SGHNT and CDR2 is YYREEE (reference sequence). The CDR3 runs 14 residues. Written as DNA, the CDR3 is TGTGCCAGCAACTCCCGGACTAGCGGCAATGAGCAGTTCTTC. Protein: CASNSRTSGNEQFF.

This clone was observed a single time. The V and J genes are TRBV6-5 and TRBJ1-2; 10 bases are a match to TRBD1. Germline V gene lookup returns CDR1 MNHEY and CDR2 SVGAGI. With 6 bases clipped from V and 5 bases from J, the junction kept 9 bases outside the gene matches. The CDR3 covers 15 residues. CDR3 in DNA: TGTGCCAGCAGACGAGGACAGGGGGATACATATGGCTACACCTTC. The encoded protein is CASRRGQGDTYGYTF.

This clone was detected only a few times. The J gene is TRBJ1-1, the V gene TRBV11-1; D ambiguous. The CDR3 length is 15 residues. V lost 0 bases to trimming and J lost 1 base, with 9 bases between them. The germline V gene has CDR1 SGHAT and CDR2 FQDESV (reference sequence). The CDR3 DNA is TGTGCCAGCAGCTTAGCCGCTTACAGGAACACTGAAGCTTTCTTT. This codes for CASSLAAYRNTEAFF.

V gene TRBV19 combines with J gene TRBJ1-5; no reliable D call. V gave up 3 bases and J gave up 0 bases, with 12 bases separating them. From germline, CDR1 is LNHDA and CDR2 SQIVND (reference sequence). This CDR3 comprises 16 residues. CDR3 nucleotides: TGTGCCAGTAGTATCTGGGAGGCAAATAGCAATCAGCCCCAGCATTTT. It yields the protein CASSIWEANSNQPQHF.

V and J are TRBV2 and TRBJ2-2, with a tentative D call TRBD2 (6 bases). This CDR3 region has 14 residues. V dropped 11 bases and J dropped 4 bases, with 17 bases sitting between them. Germline V gene sequence: CDR1 SNHLY, CDR2 FYNNEI. CDR3 region: CASTGGASTGELFF. The CDR3 DNA reads TGTGCCTCTACTGGCGGGGCCTCCACCGGGGAGCTGTTTTTT.